One sample yielded the 6 T cell receptor beta chains listed below, sequenced in a study of blood T cell repertoires in COVID-19. Assay used: immunoSEQ multiplex PCR; TCRdb lists only in-frame clones, some missing. The sample contains roughly 320,000 clones, more than 85% of which appear only once. The sample comprised PBMCs or T cells enriched from blood (not recorded which). The receptors shown here come from a young woman who had been exposed to COVID-19.

CDR3 sequence: CASSLPVANTGELFF. The CDR3 bases are TGTGCCAGCAGCTTGCCGGTCGCGAACACCGGGGAGCTGTTTTTT. This chain connects TRBV5-8 to TRBJ2-2, with D unclear. The CDR3 contains 15 residues. The V gene lost 1 base and the J gene lost 0 bases, with 7 bases spanning the gap. Germline V CDR1 and CDR2: SGHTS, YDEGEE.

The rearrangement uses TRBV4-2 and TRBJ1-2; D unclear. V was cut by 4 bases and J by 1 base, with 10 bases left in between. Germline V gene sequence: CDR1 LGHNA, CDR2 YNFKEQ. The CDR3 covers 14 residues. The CDR3 region is CASSPQFNNYGYTF. CDR3 sequence (DNA): TGTGCCAGCAGCCCCCAGTTCAATAACTATGGCTACACCTTC.

The rearrangement uses TRBV9 and TRBJ2-6; D perhaps matches TRBD1 (6 bases). Trimming pared 3 bases from V and 0 bases from J, leaving 22 bases between. CDR1 is SGDLS and CDR2 is YYNGEE in the germline V gene. This CDR3 is built from 20 residues. The chain's CDR3 is CASSARLGTSSHSGANVLTF. The CDR3 region has the DNA TGTGCCAGCAGCGCTCGGTTGGGGACAAGCTCTCACTCTGGGGCCAACGTCCTGACTTTC.

The CDR3 reads CASSQDEPWAEDYGYTF. As DNA, the CDR3 is TGTGCCAGCAGCCAAGACGAACCATGGGCAGAAGACTATGGCTACACCTTC. V and J are TRBV3-1 (or the pseudogene TRBV3-2) and TRBJ1-2; the D is unclear. The CDR3 consists of 17 residues. With 0 bases removed from V and 3 bases from J, the gap between germline ends came to 17 bases. Germline V gene lookup returns CDR1 LGHDT and CDR2 YNNKEL (reference sequence).

The rearrangement links TRBV27 to TRBJ1-6; 7 nucleotides match TRBD1. The V and J ends lost 0 bases and 6 bases, in that order; junction bases with no gene match: 2. This CDR3 region has 15 residues. Germline values: CDR1 MNHEY, CDR2 SMNVEV (reference sequence). The CDR3 DNA sequence: TGTGCCAGCAGTTTATCGACAGGGTTTAATTCACCCCTCCACTTT. This gives the protein CASSLSTGFNSPLHF.

This sequence joins TRBV3-1 (or the pseudogene TRBV3-2) and TRBJ1-6; the D is unclear. Germline assignment: CDR1 LGHDT and CDR2 YNNKEL (reference sequence). The CDR3 runs 13 residues. V gave up 8 bases and J gave up 6 bases, with 11 bases separating them. For the CDR3, the DNA is TGTGCCAGCTCCCGCCCGGGTAATTCACCCCTCCACTTT. Translating gives CASSRPGNSPLHF.